The rows below give T cell receptor beta chains drawn from one sample of a study of long-term antiretroviral therapy in people with HIV. Profiled with immunoSEQ multiplex PCR; TCRdb holds only in-frame clones, not every one. The table includes roughly 16,000 clones, 60% to 85% detected once. Sample: unsorted PBMCs, taken at the start of antiretroviral therapy. These receptors originate from a man between 25 and 39 years old with HIV. Both conserved end residues are part of each CDR3. Fields, in order: CDR3 length, V gene, clone size, J gene, D gene, CDR3 DNA, CDR3 protein. A D gene is named only where the DNA matches it firmly. Rows give clone size only sometimes, using once, few, many, or a class for an expanded clone.

>15|TRBV28|few|TRBJ1-5|-
TGTGCCACCGAACGAGGGGTAGGGAATAGTCAGCCCCAGCATTTT
CATERGVGNSQPQHF
>15|TRBV18|once|TRBJ2-3|TRBD2
TGTGCCACCTCCCCCGCGGGGGGTTACACAGATACGCAGTATTTT
CATSPAGGYTDTQYF
>14|TRBV6-5|-|TRBJ2-3|-
TGTGCCAGCAGTTACTCTTTGGCGCAGGATACGCAGTATTTT
CASSYSLAQDTQYF
>13|TRBV7-9|-|TRBJ1-3|-
TGTGCCAGCGAGGGGCCTCTCGAACGCTCCATATATTTT
CASEGPLERSIYF
>14|TRBV9|-|TRBJ2-3|-
TGTGCCAGCAGCGTAGAGTGGGGGGCAGATACGCAGTATTTT
CASSVEWGADTQYF
>16|TRBV5-4|-|TRBJ2-3|TRBD2
TGTGCCAGCAGCTTGGGACTAGCGGGCCAGACAGATACGCAGTATTTT
CASSLGLAGQTDTQYF
>15|TRBV2|-|TRBJ2-3|TRBD2
TGTGCCAGCAGTGAGACTAGCGGAACCACAGATACGCAGTATTTT
CASSETSGTTDTQYF
>15|TRBV5-1|-|TRBJ1-3|TRBD1
TGCGCCAGCAGCCCAGACAGGGTCTCTGGAAACACCATATATTTT
CASSPDRVSGNTIYF
>13|TRBV5-1|-|TRBJ1-1|-
TGCGCCAGCAGCTTTACAGGGAACACTGAAGCTTTCTTT
CASSFTGNTEAFF
>13|TRBV10-3|-|TRBJ1-2|-
TGTGCCATCAGTGAAACAGCTAACTATGGCTACACCTTC
CAISETANYGYTF
>12|TRBV29-1|-|TRBJ2-1|-
TGCAGCGGGAACACAGGAGGTGGGGGGCAGTTCTTC
CSGNTGGGGQFF
>16|TRBV4-2|-|TRBJ2-1|TRBD2
TGTGCCAGCACCCCGGGACTAGCGGACTCCTACAATGAGCAGTTCTTC
CASTPGLADSYNEQFF
>15|TRBV29-1|-|TRBJ2-1|TRBD1
TGCAGCGTTGAAGCTGGACAGGTGAGGGTCAATGAGCAGTTCTTC
CSVEAGQVRVNEQFF
>13|TRBV19|-|TRBJ1-1|TRBD1
TGTGCCAGTAGGACAGGGGGAAAAACTGAAGCTTTCTTT
CASRTGGKTEAFF
>14|TRBV7-2|-|TRBJ2-1|-
TGTGCCAGCAAACTCAGCGCCACCTCTAATGAGCAGTTCTTC
CASKLSATSNEQFF
>14|TRBV7-9|few|TRBJ2-7|TRBD2
TGTGCCAGCAGCCCGGGGACTAGCGGGGCCGAGCAGTACTTC
CASSPGTSGAEQYF
>16|TRBV5-1|-|TRBJ2-3|TRBD2
TGCGCCAGCAGCACGACTAGCGGGAGTAGGACAGATACGCAGTATTTT
CASSTTSGSRTDTQYF
>19|TRBV7-9|-|TRBJ1-3|TRBD1
TGTGCCAGCAGCTATAGGGATGGGGACAGTTCCTACTCTGGAAACACCATATATTTT
CASSYRDGDSSYSGNTIYF
>14|TRBV19|-|TRBJ1-2|TRBD1
TGTGCCAGTAGGATGGGACAGGGAGATTATGGCTACACCTTC
CASRMGQGDYGYTF
>15|TRBV27|-|TRBJ2-2|TRBD1
TGTGCCAGCAGTTTAGGGACAGACGACACCGGGGAGCTGTTTTTT
CASSLGTDDTGELFF
>20|TRBV14|-|TRBJ2-2|-
TGTGCCAGCAGCCAAGATCCGTTAGGGGGGACGTTCGCGAACACCGGGGAGCTGTTTTTT
CASSQDPLGGTFANTGELFF
>17|TRBV5-4|once|TRBJ2-2|-
TGTGCCAGCAGCCAGTATCGGGGGGCTGAGGGGACCGGGGAGCTGTTTTTT
CASSQYRGAEGTGELFF
>12|TRBV30|-|TRBJ1-1|-
TGTGCCTGGAGTACCGCCCACGCCGACGCTTTCTTT
CAWSTAHADAFF
>15|TRBV19|-|TRBJ1-1|-
TGTGCCAGTAGTATGAGGTCGGCAGCTCGTCCTGAAGCTTTCTTT
CASSMRSAARPEAFF
>13|TRBV19|-|TRBJ1-1|-
TGTGCCAGTGAGGACAGACAGAACACTGAAGCTTTCTTT
CASEDRQNTEAFF
>14|TRBV5-7|-|TRBJ1-1|-
TGTGCCAGCAGCTTGGCGGAAGCCAACACTGAAGCTTTCTTT
CASSLAEANTEAFF
>14|TRBV6-5|few|TRBJ2-7|TRBD1
TGTGCCAGCAGTTTATCTGGACAGGGGAACGAGCAGTACTTC
CASSLSGQGNEQYF
>14|TRBV14|few|TRBJ2-7|-
TGTGCCAGCAGCCAAGGCGGCAGAACCTACGAGCAGTACTTC
CASSQGGRTYEQYF
>14|TRBV19|few|TRBJ1-5|-
TGTGCCAGTAGCCACCCAATTAATAATCAGCCCCAGCATTTT
CASSHPINNQPQHF
>16|TRBV27|few|TRBJ2-3|-
TGTGCCAGCAGTGACGAACTAGGCCCGACTCCAGATACGCAGTATTTT
CASSDELGPTPDTQYF
>15|TRBV6-4|few|TRBJ1-5|-
TGTGCCACCAAACTCGGAGGGGCCAGCAATCAGCCCCAGCATTTT
CATKLGGASNQPQHF
>16|TRBV9|large|TRBJ2-5|TRBD2
TGTGCCAGCAGCGTAGGGACTAGCACCGGGGAAGAGACCCAGTACTTC
CASSVGTSTGEETQYF
>13|TRBV19|-|TRBJ1-2|-
TGTGCCAGTAGTCGTATAGAGAACTATGGCTACACCTTC
CASSRIENYGYTF
>16|TRBV19|-|TRBJ2-1|TRBD1
TGTGCCAGCGAGGGGACAGGGAAGTCGACCCACAATGAGCAGTTCTTC
CASEGTGKSTHNEQFF
>15|TRBV19|few|TRBJ2-7|-
TGTGCCAGTAGTCCTGCTGCAGGAGCCTTATACGAGCAGTACTTC
CASSPAAGALYEQYF
>15|TRBV11-1|-|TRBJ1-1|-
TGTGCTAGCAGCAAATCGGGGACCATGAACACTGAAGCTTTCTTT
CASSKSGTMNTEAFF
>16|TRBV25-1|-|TRBJ2-1|TRBD2
TGTGCCAGCAGTACCTTGACTAGCGGGGGGGCCCCTGAGCAGTTCTTC
CASSTLTSGGAPEQFF
>15|TRBV4-1|-|TRBJ1-5|-
TGCGCCAGCAGCCCAGGGGTCCTAAGCAATCAGCCCCAGCATTTT
CASSPGVLSNQPQHF